This T cell receptor beta chain comes out of a study of Ad26.COV2.S vaccination and SARS-CoV-2 variants. Assay: immunoSEQ multiplex PCR; the TCRdb copy retains only in-frame clones and omits some. The data hold under 550,000 clones, with approximately 92% observed a single time. Notes on the study in general: Vaccinated and placebo-treated recipients had similar non-spike TCR breadth.

The CDR3 covers 11 residues. The germline gives CDR1 SGHAT, CDR2 FQNNGV. V gave up 6 bases and J gave up 9 bases, with 9 bases separating them. Note on this clone: Its antigen is not known.

Treatment in this sample: over 15 received Ad26.COV2.S at low or high dose, single or two shots; about five received placebo; per-sample allocation not given. Day 63 after the first injection of vaccine or placebo was the sampling time. This chain joins TRBV11-2 and TRBJ2-1; no definite D call. The starting material was peripheral blood, obtained in a trial of Ad26.COV2.S vaccine versus placebo. The TCR sequence derives from a person aged 18-65 years who received the Ad26.COV2.S COVID-19 vaccine or a placebo. CDR3 nucleotide sequence: TGTGCCAGCAGTTCAGTTGTTGAGCAGTTCTTC. This translates into CASSSVVEQFF.